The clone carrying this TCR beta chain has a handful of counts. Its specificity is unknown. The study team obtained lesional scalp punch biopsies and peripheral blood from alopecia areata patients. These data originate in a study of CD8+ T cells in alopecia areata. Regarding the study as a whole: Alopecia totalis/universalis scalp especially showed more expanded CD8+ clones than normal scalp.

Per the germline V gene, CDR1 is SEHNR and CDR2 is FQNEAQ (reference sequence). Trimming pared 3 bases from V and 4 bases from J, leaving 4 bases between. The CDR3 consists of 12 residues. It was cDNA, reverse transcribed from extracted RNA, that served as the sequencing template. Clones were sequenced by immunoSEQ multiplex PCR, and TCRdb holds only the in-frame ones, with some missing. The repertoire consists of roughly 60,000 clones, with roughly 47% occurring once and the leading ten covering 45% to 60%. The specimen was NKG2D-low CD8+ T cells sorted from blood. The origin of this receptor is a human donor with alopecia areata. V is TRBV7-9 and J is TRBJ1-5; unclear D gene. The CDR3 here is CASSFNNQPQHF. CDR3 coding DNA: TGTGCCAGCAGCTTTAATAATCAGCCCCAGCATTTT. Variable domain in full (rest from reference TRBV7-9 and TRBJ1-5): DTGVSQNPRHKITKRGQNVTFRCDPISEHNRLYWYRQTLGQGPEFLTYFQNEAQLEKSRLLSDRFSAERPKGSFSTLEIQRTEQGDSAMYLCASSFNNQPQHFGDGTRLSIL.